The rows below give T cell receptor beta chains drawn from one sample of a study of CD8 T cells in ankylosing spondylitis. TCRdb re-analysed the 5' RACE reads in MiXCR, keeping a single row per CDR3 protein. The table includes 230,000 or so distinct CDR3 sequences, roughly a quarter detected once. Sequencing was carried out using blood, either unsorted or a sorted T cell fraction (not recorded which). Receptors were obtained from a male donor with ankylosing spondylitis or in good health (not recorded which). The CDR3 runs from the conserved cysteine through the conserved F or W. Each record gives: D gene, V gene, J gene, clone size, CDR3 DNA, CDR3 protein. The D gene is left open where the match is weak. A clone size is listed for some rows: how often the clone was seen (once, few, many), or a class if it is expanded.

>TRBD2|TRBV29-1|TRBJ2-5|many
TGCAGCGGTGGGACTAGCGGTTTGAGTGGGGAGACCCAGTACTTC
CSGGTSGLSGETQYF
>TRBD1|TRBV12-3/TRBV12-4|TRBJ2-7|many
TGTGCCAGCAGTATCCGGGACAGGGGGCAGTACGAGCAGTACTTC
CASSIRDRGQYEQYF
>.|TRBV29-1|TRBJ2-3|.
TGCAGCGTTGAATTGGGGACCACAGATACGCAGTATTTT
CSVELGTTDTQYF
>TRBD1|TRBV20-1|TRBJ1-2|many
TGCAGTGCTATGGACAGGGACGACTATGGCTACACCTTC
CSAMDRDDYGYTF
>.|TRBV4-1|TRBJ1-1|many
TGCGCCAGCAGCCAAGACTGGGGTGAAGCTTTCTTT
CASSQDWGEAFF
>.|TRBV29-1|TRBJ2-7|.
TGCAGCGTACGAGACCGGGGGGCGTTCGACTACGAGCAGTACTTC
CSVRDRGAFDYEQYF
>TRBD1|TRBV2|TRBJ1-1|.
TGTGCCAGCTCGTCGACAGGGTCAGGGGCTTTCTTT
CASSSTGSGAFF
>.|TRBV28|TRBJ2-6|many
TGTGCCAGCAGTTTTTTGGGCTCTGGGGCCAACGTCCTGACTTTC
CASSFLGSGANVLTF
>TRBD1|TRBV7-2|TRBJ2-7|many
TGTGCCAGCAGCGACCCGGGACAGGGGACCTACGAGCAGTACTTC
CASSDPGQGTYEQYF
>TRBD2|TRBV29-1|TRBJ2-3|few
TGCAGCGTTGTCCTTTCTAGCGGGGTTACAGATACGCAGTATTTT
CSVVLSSGVTDTQYF
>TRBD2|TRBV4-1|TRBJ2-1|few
TGCGCCAGCAGCCAAATAGCGGGGTACAATGAGCAGTTCTTC
CASSQIAGYNEQFF
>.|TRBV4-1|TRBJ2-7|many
TGCGCCAGCAGCCAAGATCGGGGGCGCTCCTACGAGCAGTACTTC
CASSQDRGRSYEQYF
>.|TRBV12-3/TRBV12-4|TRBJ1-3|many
TGTGCCAGCAGTTCGATGGGGGCCGGAAACACCATATATTTT
CASSSMGAGNTIYF
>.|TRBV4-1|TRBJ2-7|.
TGCGCCAGCAGCCAAGCGGGCGGGGAGCAGTACTTC
CASSQAGGEQYF
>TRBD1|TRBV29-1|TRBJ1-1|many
TGCAGCGTTGAGGGACAGGGGAACACTGAAGCTTTCTTT
CSVEGQGNTEAFF
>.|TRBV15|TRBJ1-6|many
TGTGCCACCAGCCCCGGTTTAGCGGGCTCACCCCTCCACTTT
CATSPGLAGSPLHF
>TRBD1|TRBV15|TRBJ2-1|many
TGTGCCACCATGTCCCGGGACAGCAGTTACAATGAGCAGTTCTTC
CATMSRDSSYNEQFF
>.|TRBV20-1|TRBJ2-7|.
TGCAGTGCTAGAGATATGTCGGGGTTACTCCCCTACACGGAAGAGCAGTACTTC
CSARDMSGLLPYTEEQYF
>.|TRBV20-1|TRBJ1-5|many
TGCAGTGCTGCACAGGGAGATCCTCAGCCCCAGCATTTT
CSAAQGDPQPQHF
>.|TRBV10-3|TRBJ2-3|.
TGTGCCATCGGGGGGGCTGGAGATACGCAGTATTTT
CAIGGAGDTQYF
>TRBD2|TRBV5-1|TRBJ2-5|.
TGCGCCAGCAGCTTGGCCTTCCTAGCGGAAGAGACCCAGTACTTC
CASSLAFLAEETQYF
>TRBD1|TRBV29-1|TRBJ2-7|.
TGCAGCGTCGCCACGGGACAGGGGTCCTACGAGCAGTACTTC
CSVATGQGSYEQYF
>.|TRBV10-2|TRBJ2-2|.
TGCGCCAGCAGTGTCGGGGGGCAGGACGGGGAGCTGTTTTTT
CASSVGGQDGELFF
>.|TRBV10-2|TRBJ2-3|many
TGCGCCACCAACCCCCAGGCGCGGGGTATGGATACGCAGTATTTT
CATNPQARGMDTQYF
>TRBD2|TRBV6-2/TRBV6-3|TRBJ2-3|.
TGTGCCGGAAGGGCTAGCGGGGGGTCAGATACGCAGTATTTT
CAGRASGGSDTQYF
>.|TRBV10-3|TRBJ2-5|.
TGTGCCATCAGTCCGGAGGGGGCGAGGGAGACCCAGTACTTC
CAISPEGARETQYF
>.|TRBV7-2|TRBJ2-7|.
TGTGCCAGCAGCTCCGAAGGGACGGTCGTGAACGAGCAGTACTTC
CASSSEGTVVNEQYF
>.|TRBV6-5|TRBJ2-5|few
TGTGCCAGCAGTACCGGAACGGAGACCCAGTACTTC
CASSTGTETQYF
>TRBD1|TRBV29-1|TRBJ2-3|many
TGCAGCGTTGGCGACAGGGGGCTCGGAGATACGCAGTATTTT
CSVGDRGLGDTQYF
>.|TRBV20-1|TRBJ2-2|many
TGCAGCAGTCGACCGGGATCGAACACCGGGGAGCTGTTTTTT
CSSRPGSNTGELFF
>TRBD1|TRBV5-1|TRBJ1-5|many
TGCGCCAGCAGCTTGGGGACAGGGGGCAATCAGCCCCAGCATTTT
CASSLGTGGNQPQHF
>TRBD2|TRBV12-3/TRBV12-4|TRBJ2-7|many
TGTGCCAGCAGGAACCTGGGACTAGCGGGGGGCCCCTCCTACGAGCAGTACTTC
CASRNLGLAGGPSYEQYF
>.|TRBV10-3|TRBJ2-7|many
TGTGCCATCAGTGAGTCCGTTTTTCAGTACTTC
CAISESVFQYF
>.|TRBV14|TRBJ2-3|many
TGTGCCAGCAGCCAAACGGGGAAGTACACAGATACGCAGTATTTT
CASSQTGKYTDTQYF
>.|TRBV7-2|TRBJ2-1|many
TGTGCCAGCATCTATAGCGCGGTCTACAATGAGCAGTTCTTC
CASIYSAVYNEQFF
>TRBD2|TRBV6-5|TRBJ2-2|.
TGTGCCAGCAGTTACGACAGCGGGGGGCCCGGGGAGCTGTTTTTT
CASSYDSGGPGELFF
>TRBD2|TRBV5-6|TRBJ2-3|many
TGTGCCAGCAGCGGCCGATCTGGACTAGCGGGCGGCACAGATACGCAGTATTTT
CASSGRSGLAGGTDTQYF
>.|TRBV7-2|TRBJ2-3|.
TGTGCCAGCAGCTTAGGGGGTGGAGGAGATACGCAGTATTTT
CASSLGGGGDTQYF
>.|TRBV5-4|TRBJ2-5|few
TGTGCCAGCAGCTCCCCGGGGAGGGAGACCCAGTACTTC
CASSSPGRETQYF
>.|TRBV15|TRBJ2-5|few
TGTGCCACCAGCAGAGAAGCGGGCTACGGAGAGACCCAGTACTTC
CATSREAGYGETQYF
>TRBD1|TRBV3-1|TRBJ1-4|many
TGTGCCAGCAGCCAAGATTCGGGACAGAATGAAAAACTGTTTTTT
CASSQDSGQNEKLFF
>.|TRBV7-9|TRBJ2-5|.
TGTGCCACCTTGGAGGTGGCCGGAAAAGAGACCCAGTACTTC
CATLEVAGKETQYF
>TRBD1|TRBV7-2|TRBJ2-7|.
TGTGCCAGCAGTCGGACAGGGCTCTCCTACGAGCAGTACTTC
CASSRTGLSYEQYF
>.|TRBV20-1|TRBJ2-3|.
TGCAGTGCTCTCCGACAGGGAGGGGATACGCAGTATTTT
CSALRQGGDTQYF
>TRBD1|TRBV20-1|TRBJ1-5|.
TGCAGTGCTAGAGGAGACAGGGGGCCGGCTAGCAATCAGCCCCAGCATTTT
CSARGDRGPASNQPQHF
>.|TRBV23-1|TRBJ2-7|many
TGCGCCAGCAGTCATTTAGCTACGATAGAGCAGTACTTC
CASSHLATIEQYF
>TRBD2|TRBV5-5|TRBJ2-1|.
TGTGCCAGCAGCTTCCCCGGGGGGGTGTGGGAGCAGTTCTTC
CASSFPGGVWEQFF
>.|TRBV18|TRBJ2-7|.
TGTGCCAGCTCACCAGGGACAAACTCCTACGAGCAGTACTTC
CASSPGTNSYEQYF
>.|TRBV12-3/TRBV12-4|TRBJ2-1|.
TGTGCCAGCAGTCCCCCCGGGCTGTTGGGGGCCGGTGATGAGCAGTTCTTC
CASSPPGLLGAGDEQFF
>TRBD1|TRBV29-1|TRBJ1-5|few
TGCAGCCGCGGGGGGACAGGTCAACTTAGCAATCAGCCCCAGCATTTT
CSRGGTGQLSNQPQHF
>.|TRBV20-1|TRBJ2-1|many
TGCAGTGCTTATGGGGGCAATGAGCAGTTCTTC
CSAYGGNEQFF
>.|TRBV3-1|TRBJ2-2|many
TGTGCCAGCAGTCGAACAGGGTCGGGTACCGGGGAGCTGTTTTTT
CASSRTGSGTGELFF
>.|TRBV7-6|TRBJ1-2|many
TGTGCCAGCAGCTTAGATGGGGCTTCCGATCGCTACACCTTC
CASSLDGASDRYTF
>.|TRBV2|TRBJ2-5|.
TGTGCCAGCAGTGAGGGTCCCCAGTACTTC
CASSEGPQYF
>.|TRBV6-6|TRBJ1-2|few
TGTGCCAGCAGTCCCCCAACGGCCGGGGGCTACACCTTC
CASSPPTAGGYTF
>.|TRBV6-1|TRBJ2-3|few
TGTGCCAGCAGTAGTGTATTCACAGATACGCAGTATTTT
CASSSVFTDTQYF